The sequence of this TCR beta chain was determined in a study of neurological immune-mediated disorders. Study-level findings and limits: The most TCR clonal expansion was seen in HTLV-1-associated myelopathy, whereas the least was seen in multiple sclerosis, below the level in healthy controls.

The team produced cDNA through 5'RACE using 10-nucleotide random UMIs. Each CDR3 protein is one row after TCRdb ran MiXCR on the 5' RACE reads. Of some 45,000 distinct CDR3 sequences listed, less than 15% are singletons. Time point of the sample: longitudinal time-point 2. The unsorted libraries originated from 2 million PBMCs kept at -80 C. This clonotype was recorded at least ten times. Antigen: not known. V lost 5 bases to trimming and J lost 7 bases, with 8 bases between them. The CDR3 runs 11 residues. Germline V gene lookup returns CDR1 SGHAT and CDR2 FQNNGV. The chain joins TRBV11-2 to TRBJ2-5; no firm D call. The receptor's source is a male donor with HTLV-1-associated myelopathy (HAM/TSP). The sample taken for sequencing was PBMCs. CDR3: CASSPDRTQYF. The CDR3 nucleotides are TGTGCCAGCAGCCCCGATCGGACCCAGTACTTC.